This entry concerns a single T cell receptor beta chain. Clones were sequenced by immunoSEQ multiplex PCR, and TCRdb holds only the in-frame ones, with some missing. Among approximately 300,000 clones, 85% to 90% were seen once, and the ten largest hold 8% to 13%. This specimen belongs to a study of blood T cell repertoires in COVID-19. V lost 5 bases to trimming and J lost 3 bases, with 8 bases between them. CDR3 length: 12 amino acids. Per the germline V gene, CDR1 is SGHVS and CDR2 is FQNEAQ. Enrolled through a virtual design, the participants were between roughly 18 and 100 years of age and came from under 30 US areas. Assignment of participants to cohorts was predicated upon participant-reported clinical history. Cohort 3 recovery required two negative PCRs, clearance, or symptom resolution.

The sample was PBMCs or T cells enriched from blood (not recorded which). The clonotype originates from a woman between 18 and 29 years old who had recovered from COVID-19. The rearrangement links TRBV7-8 to TRBJ2-7; no firm D call. CDR3 sequence reads: CASSQRSYEQYF. The CDR3 DNA reads TGTGCCAGCAGCCAACGCAGCTACGAGCAGTACTTC.